These T cell receptor beta chains were read from a single sample in a study of T cell repertoires in cytomegalovirus infection. These receptors have no known antigen. TCRdb itself ran the reads through MiXCR, one entry per CDR3 protein. The table includes approximately 300,000 distinct CDR3 sequences, almost 30% detected once. The sample was cultured PBMCs, taken from culture after CMV antigen stimulation. The receptor source for this set is a human donor in good health (CMV status not recorded). Some clones in this sample may be carry-over from other donors' samples. CDR3s include the opening cysteine and the closing phenylalanine or tryptophan. The size entry is marked missing in some rows and otherwise reads once, few, many or a size class.

v_call clone_size cdr3_aa
TRBV7-3 - CASSLYAGASTDTQYF
TRBV19 - CASSIGRGAGQGAQPQHF
TRBV11-2 - CASSLSPGRLAGSEQYF
TRBV3-1 - CASSQDRTGPPMSQYF
TRBV19 few CASSRISNQPQHF
TRBV27 - CASSRTQGVSQPQHF
TRBV5-6 - CASSLKGLVYTF
TRBV6-2/TRBV6-3 - CATQVLAGLPNQETQYF
TRBV7-3 few CASSRTSQGLVYGYTF
TRBV18 - CASSPPQTGIAGELFF
TRBV29-1 - CSVVGTYSGNTIYF
TRBV7-6 many CASSLVASGGAYEQYF
TRBV12-3/TRBV12-4 few CASSLAPAGRAQYF
TRBV9 few CASSVDAGKNQPQHF
TRBV20-1 - CSARDRGDTAYEQYF
TRBV4-2 - CASSQVGTSGGSGETQYF
TRBV6-6 - CASSRRDRGQETQYF
TRBV6-4 - CASKQKGETGELFF
TRBV7-6 few CASSQQRGVEAFF
TRBV7-2 few CASSNPPRGSTEAFF
TRBV7-9 - CASSANQETQYF
TRBV10-3 - CATGEDDRGPEAFF
TRBV10-3 many CAISESALNTEAFF
TRBV20-1 - CSRDRDTGELFF
TRBV7-8 - CASSSGTSKNIQYF
TRBV29-1 - CSGFVQDYGYTF
TRBV18 - CASSANRGSYEQYF
TRBV20-1 few CSAREGTGWGQPQHF
TRBV4-1 - CASSQESLGGAKNIQYF
TRBV5-1 - CASSTTSGGRLREQYF
TRBV7-3 - CASSLFGGGGKETQYF
TRBV6-5 few CASSSLIRTGVNYGYTF
TRBV28 few CASSSPRLVGEAFF
TRBV10-2 few CASSEAGGRETQYF
TRBV6-1 many CAALKQGLAEAFF
TRBV6-5 few CASSLPGQTYGYTF
TRBV20-1 - CSAAWVTGANVLTF
TRBV7-2 few CASSLRTPNEKLFF
TRBV20-1 - CSARSPGAFYNEQFF
TRBV7-2 many CASSLGVAGGSYNEQFF
TRBV20-1 - CSAIGEPYEQYF
TRBV27 - CASSFAWGGRNQPQHF
TRBV11-2 - CASSSQNGALSYGYTF
TRBV18 - CASSPRRPEAFF
TRBV7-2 few CASSLQGLGEQFF
TRBV11-2 few CASSSRLAGGLLQETQYF
TRBV20-1 - CSAEVAGGPNTDTQYF
TRBV28 - CASTGTGKETQYF
TRBV20-1 few CSARDENTEAFF
TRBV29-1 - CSAKGTAYTF
TRBV28 - CASSSPGLAGGTSYNEQFF